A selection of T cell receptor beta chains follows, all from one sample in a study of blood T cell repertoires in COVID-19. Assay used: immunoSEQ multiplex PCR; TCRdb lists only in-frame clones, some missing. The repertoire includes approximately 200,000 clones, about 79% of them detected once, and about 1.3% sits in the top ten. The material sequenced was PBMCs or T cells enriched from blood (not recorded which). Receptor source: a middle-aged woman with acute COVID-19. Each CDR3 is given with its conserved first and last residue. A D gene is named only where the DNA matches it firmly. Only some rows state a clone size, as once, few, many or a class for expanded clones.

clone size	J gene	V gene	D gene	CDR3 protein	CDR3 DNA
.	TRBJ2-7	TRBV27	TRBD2	CASSLYSGYEQYF	TGTGCCAGCAGTTTATATAGCGGGTACGAGCAGTACTTC
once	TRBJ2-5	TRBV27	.	CASSLSAGVRETQYF	TGTGCCAGCAGTTTATCCGCAGGGGTGAGAGAGACCCAGTACTTC
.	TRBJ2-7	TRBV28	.	CASSLSIAGEQYF	TGTGCCAGCAGTTTAAGCATCGCGGGGGAGCAGTACTTC
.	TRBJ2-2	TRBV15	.	CATSPPRLATNTGELFF	TGTGCCACCAGCCCTCCCCGGCTAGCGACGAACACCGGGGAGCTGTTTTTT
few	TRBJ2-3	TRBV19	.	CASSRDTSTDTQYF	TGTGCCAGTAGTAGGGACACCAGCACAGATACGCAGTATTTT
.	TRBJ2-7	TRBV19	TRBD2	CASSRHSGSSYEQYF	TGTGCCAGTAGTCGACATAGCGGGAGCTCCTACGAGCAGTACTTC
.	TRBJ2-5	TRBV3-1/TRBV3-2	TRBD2	CASSQPGGGQETQYF	TGTGCCAGCAGCCAGCCTGGCGGGGGGCAAGAGACCCAGTACTTC
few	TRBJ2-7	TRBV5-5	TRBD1	CASSQPSGSTGGSYEQYF	TGTGCCAGCAGCCAACCATCCGGAAGCACAGGGGGCTCCTACGAGCAGTACTTC
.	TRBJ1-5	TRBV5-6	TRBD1	CASSSGQGNQPQHF	TGTGCCAGCAGCTCCGGACAGGGCAATCAGCCCCAGCATTTT
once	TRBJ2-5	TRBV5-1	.	CASSDRPQETQYF	TGCGCCAGCAGTGACAGGCCACAAGAGACCCAGTACTTC
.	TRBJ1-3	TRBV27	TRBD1	CASRPTGGGSNTIYF	TGTGCCAGCAGACCCACAGGGGGGGGGTCCAACACCATATATTTT
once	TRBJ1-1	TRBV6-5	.	CASIRGGQEAFF	TGTGCCAGCATTCGAGGAGGACAGGAAGCTTTCTTT
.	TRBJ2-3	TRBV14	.	CASSRISAADTQYF	TGTGCCAGCAGCCGAATTTCGGCGGCAGATACGCAGTATTTT
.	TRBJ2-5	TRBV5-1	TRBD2	CASSLGLAGAYQETQYF	TGCGCCAGCAGCTTGGGGCTAGCGGGGGCCTATCAAGAGACCCAGTACTTC
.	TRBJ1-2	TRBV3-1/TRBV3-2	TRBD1	CASSQDSDRDVYGYTF	TGTGCCAGCAGCCAAGATTCGGACAGGGACGTCTATGGCTACACCTTC
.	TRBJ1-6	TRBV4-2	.	CASSPRDTDNSPLHF	TGTGCCAGCAGCCCCCGGGACACCGATAATTCACCCCTCCACTTT
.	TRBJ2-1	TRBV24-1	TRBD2	CATSDQGLAGADEQFF	TGTGCCACCAGTGATCAAGGACTAGCGGGAGCGGATGAGCAGTTCTTC
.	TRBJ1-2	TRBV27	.	CASKGQPFGYGYTF	TGTGCCAGCAAAGGACAACCGTTTGGCTATGGCTACACCTTC
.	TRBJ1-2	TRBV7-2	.	CASSLGGLLNYGYTF	TGTGCCAGCAGCTTGGGGGGACTGTTGAACTATGGCTACACCTTC
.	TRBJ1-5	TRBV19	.	CASSIVEGQPQHF	TGTGCCAGTAGTATAGTGGAGGGGCAGCCCCAGCATTTT
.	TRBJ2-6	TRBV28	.	CASSVGGSGANVLTF	TGTGCCAGCAGCGTTGGGGGGTCTGGGGCCAACGTCCTGACTTTC
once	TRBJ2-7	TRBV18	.	CASSPQESGGGSYEQYF	TGTGCCAGCTCACCACAAGAGTCGGGTGGCGGTTCCTACGAGCAGTACTTC
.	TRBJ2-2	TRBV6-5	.	CASRPSGSGELFF	TGTGCCAGCAGACCTTCGGGATCCGGGGAGCTGTTTTTT
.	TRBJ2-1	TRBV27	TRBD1	CASSITGGWGNEQFF	TGTGCCAGCAGTATCACAGGGGGCTGGGGCAATGAGCAGTTCTTC
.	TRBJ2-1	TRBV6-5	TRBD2	CASSYVSGGPRFF	TGTGCCAGCAGTTACGTTAGCGGGGGCCCTCGATTCTTC
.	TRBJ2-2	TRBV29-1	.	CSVRTSLNTGELFF	TGCAGCGTCCGAACTAGTTTGAACACCGGGGAGCTGTTTTTT
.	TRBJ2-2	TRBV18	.	CASSPDRTTGELFF	TGTGCCAGCTCACCCGACAGGACCACCGGGGAGCTGTTTTTT
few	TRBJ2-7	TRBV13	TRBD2	CASSSTSGEQYF	TGTGCCAGCAGCTCTACTAGCGGTGAGCAGTACTTC
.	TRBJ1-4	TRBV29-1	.	CSVEESDQKLFF	TGCAGCGTTGAAGAGAGTGATCAAAAACTGTTTTTT
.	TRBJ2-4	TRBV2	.	CASSVQGAGKNIQYF	TGTGCCAGCAGTGTACAGGGTGCTGGCAAAAACATTCAGTACTTC
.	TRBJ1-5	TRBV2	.	CASSPEGPQHF	TGTGCCAGCAGTCCCGAGGGCCCCCAGCATTTT
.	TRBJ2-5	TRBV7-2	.	CASSLGHYQETQYF	TGTGCCAGCAGCTTGGGACATTACCAAGAGACCCAGTACTTC
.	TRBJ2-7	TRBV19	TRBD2	CASSMRTSGSPPYEQYF	TGTGCCAGTAGTATGAGGACTAGCGGGAGTCCCCCTTACGAGCAGTACTTC
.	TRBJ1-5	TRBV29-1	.	CSVERQNQPQHF	TGCAGCGTTGAACGACAGAATCAGCCCCAGCATTTT
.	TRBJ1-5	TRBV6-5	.	CASSSTGGNQPQHF	TGTGCCAGCAGTTCTACAGGTGGCAATCAGCCCCAGCATTTT
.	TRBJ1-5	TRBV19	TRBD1	CASSIAAGGHQPQHF	TGTGCCAGTAGTATAGCCGCAGGGGGCCATCAGCCCCAGCATTTT
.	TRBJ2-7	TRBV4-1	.	CASSQTSGTDYEQYF	TGCGCCAGCAGCCAGACCTCCGGGACTGACTACGAGCAGTACTTC
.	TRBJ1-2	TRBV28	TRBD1	CASSSGGADYGYTF	TGTGCCAGCAGCTCAGGGGGCGCTGACTATGGCTACACCTTC
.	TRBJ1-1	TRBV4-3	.	CASSLLTVDTEAFF	TGCGCCAGCAGCCTCTTGACAGTTGACACTGAAGCTTTCTTT
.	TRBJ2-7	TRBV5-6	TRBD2	CASSTYAGGGIGYEQYF	TGTGCCAGCAGCACTTATGCGGGGGGTGGGATCGGTTACGAGCAGTACTTC
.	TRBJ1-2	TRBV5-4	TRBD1	CASSLDRDYGYTF	TGTGCCAGCAGTCTGGACAGGGACTATGGCTACACCTTC
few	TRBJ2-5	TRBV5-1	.	CASSPSPPETQYF	TGCGCCAGCAGCCCGTCCCCCCCAGAGACCCAGTACTTC
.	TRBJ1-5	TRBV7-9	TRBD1	CASSLEGQGNQPQHF	TGTGCCAGCAGCTTAGAGGGACAGGGAAATCAGCCCCAGCATTTT
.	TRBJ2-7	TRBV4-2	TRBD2	CASSQELASGTFAYEQYF	TGTGCCAGCAGCCAAGAACTGGCTAGCGGGACTTTCGCCTACGAGCAGTACTTC
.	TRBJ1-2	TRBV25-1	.	CASSELGGAYGYTF	TGTGCCAGCAGTGAATTGGGGGGTGCCTATGGCTACACCTTC
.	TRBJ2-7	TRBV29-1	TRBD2	CSVRGLAGAKQYF	TGCAGCGTTAGGGGACTAGCGGGAGCTAAGCAGTACTTC
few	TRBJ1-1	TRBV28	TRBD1	CASSSRWSGGPTNTEAFF	TGTGCCAGCAGCAGCCGATGGTCAGGGGGCCCCACGAACACTGAAGCTTTCTTT
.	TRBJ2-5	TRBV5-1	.	CASRKGGTQETQYF	TGCGCCAGCAGGAAGGGGGGGACCCAAGAGACCCAGTACTTC
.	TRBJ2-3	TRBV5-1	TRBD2	CASSIALAGGADTQYF	TGCGCCAGCAGCATAGCGCTAGCGGGAGGAGCAGATACGCAGTATTTT
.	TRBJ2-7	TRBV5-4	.	CASSLAKGVEEQYF	TGTGCCAGCAGCTTGGCTAAGGGGGTCGAAGAGCAGTACTTC
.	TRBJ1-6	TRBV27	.	CASSFYRAPNYNSPLHF	TGTGCCAGCAGTTTTTACAGGGCCCCTAATTATAATTCACCCCTCCACTTT
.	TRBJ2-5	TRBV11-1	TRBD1	CASSATGTGRWETQYF	TGTGCCAGCAGCGCCACCGGGACAGGGAGGTGGGAGACCCAGTACTTC
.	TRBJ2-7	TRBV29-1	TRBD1	CSAKGQNSYEQYF	TGCAGCGCTAAGGGACAGAACTCCTACGAGCAGTACTTC
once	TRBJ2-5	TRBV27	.	CASSPGSRETQYF	TGTGCCAGCAGTCCCGGGAGTAGAGAGACCCAGTACTTC
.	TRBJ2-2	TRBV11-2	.	CASSSTGFSGELFF	TGTGCCAGCAGCTCGACAGGTTTTAGCGGGGAGCTGTTTTTT